Included here is one T cell receptor (beta chain) sequence, with context. Its antigen is not known. The PCR employed 60 Vbeta primers together with 13 Jbeta primers. TCRdb's table, derived via immunoSEQ multiplex PCR, lists solely in-frame clones and lacks some. The data show roughly 96,000 clones, around 79% seen once. The sample is drawn from a study of cytomegalovirus exposure and HLA in healthy donors. Notes on the study in general: Likely technical artifact: a cluster of highly shared sequence variants. Most TCR sequences showed up rarely, but some public TCRs showed up in many donors. Common viral pathogens seemed, in a later analysis, to connect with several of the most significant clusters. Association with HLA alleles at 0.05 false discovery rate was found for 15,000 to 20,000 TCR beta sequences in a later analysis.

This CDR3 is built from 14 residues. Trimming took 2 bases from V and 8 from J, leaving 16 bases between them. Germline CDR1 is GTSNPN and CDR2 is SVGIG (reference sequence). The chain joins TRBV30 to TRBJ2-1; D is unclear. This TCR was recovered from a female donor in good health and CMV-seropositive. Material: PBMCs. The CDR3 nucleotides are TGTGCCTGGAGTATGGGCTCTGGTCTATATGAGCAGTTCTTC. Protein sequence: CAWSMGSGLYEQFF.